The present T cell receptor beta chain was sequenced within a study of multiple sclerosis patients with progressive multifocal leukoencephalopathy. Points from the study as a whole: Most PML patients had lower entropy, suggesting less diverse TRB repertoires.

CDR1 is SNHLY and CDR2 is FYNNEI in the germline V gene. The CDR3 covers 14 residues. With respect to this clone: The antigen remains unidentified.

Time point: time of PML onset. Sequencing was at survey level. The repertoire was sequenced with immunoSEQ multiplex PCR; TCRdb's copy has only in-frame clones and lacks some. The sample has some 28,000 clones; 75% to 90% are singletons. The sequences come from PBMCs, collected from a patient treated with natalizumab. The source of this sequence is a woman under 40 with progressive multifocal leukoencephalopathy. This chain joins TRBV2 and TRBJ2-5; no reliable D call. The DNA end favors TRBJ2-7, so the J call may be wrong. CDR3 region: CASSPQWGSYEQYF. As DNA, the CDR3 is TGTGCCAGCAGTCCCCAATGGGGCTCCTACGAGCAGTACTTC.